The entry below gives a single T cell receptor (beta chain) sequence along with its context. This specimen belongs to a study of blood T cell repertoires in COVID-19. The CDR3 contains 13 residues. The germline gives CDR1 MNHEY, CDR2 SMNVEV (reference sequence). Trimming removed 5 bases from V and 0 bases from J, with 5 bases in between. In the authors' methods: Estimates of nucleated cell counts were drawn from the amplification of reference gene primers. Clones were read by immunoSEQ multiplex PCR, and TCRdb kept only the in-frame ones, dropping some. V, J and clone size derive from that table, while D and trimming were established from the DNA sequence. The data contain approximately 250,000 clones, roughly 88% of them singletons.

This rearrangement joins TRBV27 to TRBJ2-4; no definite D call. The specimen was PBMCs or T cells enriched from blood (not recorded which). The clonotype comes from a woman aged 25 to 39 who had recovered from COVID-19. The chain's CDR3 is CASSPIAKNIQYF. CDR3 in DNA: TGTGCCAGCAGTCCTATAGCCAAAAACATTCAGTACTTC.